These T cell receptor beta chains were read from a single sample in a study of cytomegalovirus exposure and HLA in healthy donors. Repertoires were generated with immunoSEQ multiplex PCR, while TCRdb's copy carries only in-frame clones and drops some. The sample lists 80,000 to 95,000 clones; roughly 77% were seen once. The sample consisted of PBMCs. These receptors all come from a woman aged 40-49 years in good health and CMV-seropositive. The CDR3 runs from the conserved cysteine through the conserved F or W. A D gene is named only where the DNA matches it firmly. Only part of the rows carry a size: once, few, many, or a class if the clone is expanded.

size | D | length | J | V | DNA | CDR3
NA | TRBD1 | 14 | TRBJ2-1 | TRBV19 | TGTGCCAGTAGTACGGGGACAGGGGCCAATGAGCAGTTCTTC | CASSTGTGANEQFF
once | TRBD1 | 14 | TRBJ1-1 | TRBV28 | TGTGCCAGCAGTTTTAGGGGGCTGAACACTGAAGCTTTCTTT | CASSFRGLNTEAFF
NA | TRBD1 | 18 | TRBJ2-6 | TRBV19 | TGTGCCAGTAGTGCATGGGACAGCGGACTCTCTGGGGCCAACGTCCTGACTTTC | CASSAWDSGLSGANVLTF
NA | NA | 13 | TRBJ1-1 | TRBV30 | TGTGCCTGGAGTCAGGTGGACTACACTGAAGCTTTCTTT | CAWSQVDYTEAFF
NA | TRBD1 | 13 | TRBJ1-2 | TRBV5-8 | TGTGCCAGCAAGGACAGGGAGGGCTATGGCTACACCTTC | CASKDREGYGYTF
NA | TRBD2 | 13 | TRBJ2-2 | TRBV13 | TGTGCCAGCAGCTTGGGAGGGCCCGGGGAGCTGTTTTTT | CASSLGGPGELFF
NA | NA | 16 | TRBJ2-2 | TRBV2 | TGTGCCAGCAGTGACAGGGGGCAAGCGGGGACCGGGGAGCTGTTTTTT | CASSDRGQAGTGELFF
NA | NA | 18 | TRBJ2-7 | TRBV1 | TGCACCAGCAGCCAAGCACTAGCGGGGGGCCTAGGGTTGTGTGAGCAGTACTTC | CTSSQALAGGLGLCEQYF
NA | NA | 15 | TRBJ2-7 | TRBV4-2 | TGTGCCAGCAGCCAAGCGGACCCCTCATCGGGGGAGCAGTACTTC | CASSQADPSSGEQYF
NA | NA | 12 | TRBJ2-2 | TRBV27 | TGTGCCAGCAGGATCTACGGCGGGGAGCTGTTTTTT | CASRIYGGELFF
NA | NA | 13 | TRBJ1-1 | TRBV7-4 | TGTGCCAGCAGCCAACAGGGTGCCACTGAAGCTTTCTTT | CASSQQGATEAFF
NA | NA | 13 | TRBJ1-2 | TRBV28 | TGTGCCAGCAGTTTGGCCCTAGAGGGTCGGGGCACCTTC | CASSLALEGRGTF
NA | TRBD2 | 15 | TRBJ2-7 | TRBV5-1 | TGCTCCAGCAGGATACTAGCGGGAGGTCTTTACGAGCAGTACTTC | CSSRILAGGLYEQYF
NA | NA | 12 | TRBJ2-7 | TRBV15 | TGTGCCACCAGCAGACCTTCCGGCGAGCAGTACTTC | CATSRPSGEQYF
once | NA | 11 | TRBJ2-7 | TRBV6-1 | TGTGCCACCCTATTCCTATACGAGCAGTACTTC | CATLFLYEQYF
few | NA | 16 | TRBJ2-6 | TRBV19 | TGTGCCAGTAGTATAGGAAGGGGGACCGGGGCCAACGTCCTGACTTTC | CASSIGRGTGANVLTF
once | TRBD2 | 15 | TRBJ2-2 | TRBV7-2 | TGTGCCAGCAGCTTAGTGGCGGGAGAGGCCGGGGAGCTGTTTTTT | CASSLVAGEAGELFF
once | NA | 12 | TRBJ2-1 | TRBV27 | TGTGCCAGCAGTTTTCGAGGGCATGAGCAGTTCTTC | CASSFRGHEQFF
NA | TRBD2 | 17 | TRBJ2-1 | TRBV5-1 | TGCGCCAGCAACAACCCACCCGGGACTAGCGGGAGTAATGAGCAGTTCTTC | CASNNPPGTSGSNEQFF
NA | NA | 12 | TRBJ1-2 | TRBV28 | TGTGCCAGCAGCCCGGGGTCCTATGGCTACACCTTC | CASSPGSYGYTF
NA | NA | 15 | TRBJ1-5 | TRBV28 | TGTGCCAGCAGTTTGTTGGGGGGAGGGGGTCAGCCCCAGCATTTT | CASSLLGGGGQPQHF
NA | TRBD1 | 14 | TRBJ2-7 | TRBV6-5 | TGTGCCAGCACCCCCGGGACAGGGCGGTACGAGCAGTACTTC | CASTPGTGRYEQYF
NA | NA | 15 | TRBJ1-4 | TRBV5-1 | TGCGCCAGCAGTTTCGACAGTCTGTCTAATGAAAAACTGTTTTTT | CASSFDSLSNEKLFF
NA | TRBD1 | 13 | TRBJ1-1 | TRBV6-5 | TGTGCCAGCAGGGGGACAGCGAACACTGAAGCTTTCTTT | CASRGTANTEAFF
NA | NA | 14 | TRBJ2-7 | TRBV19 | TGTGCCAGTAGTCTATGGGCAGGGAAGTACGAGCAGTACTTC | CASSLWAGKYEQYF
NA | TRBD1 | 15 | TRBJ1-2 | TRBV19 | TGTGCCAGTAGTACCCAACCGGGACAGGGTCATGGCTACACCTTC | CASSTQPGQGHGYTF
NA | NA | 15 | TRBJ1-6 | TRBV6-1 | TGTGCCAGCACCGGCCAGGACCCTGGGGCTTCACCCCTCCACTTT | CASTGQDPGASPLHF
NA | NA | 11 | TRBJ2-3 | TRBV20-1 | TGCAGTGGGGGGGTGTCAGATACGCAGTATTTT | CSGGVSDTQYF
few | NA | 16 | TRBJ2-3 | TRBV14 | TGTGCCAGCAGCGACTGGGGCCAAACCAACACAGATACGCAGTATTTT | CASSDWGQTNTDTQYF
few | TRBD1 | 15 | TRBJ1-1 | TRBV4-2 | TGTGCCAGCAGCCAAGGCCAGGGGGTGAACACTGAAGCTTTCTTT | CASSQGQGVNTEAFF
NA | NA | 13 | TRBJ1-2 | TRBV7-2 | TGTGCCAGCAGTCCGGATTACAGGACTGGCTACACCTTC | CASSPDYRTGYTF
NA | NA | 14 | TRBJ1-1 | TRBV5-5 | TGTGCCAGCAGCTCTGCTAAAAGGGGGACTGAAGCTTTCTTT | CASSSAKRGTEAFF
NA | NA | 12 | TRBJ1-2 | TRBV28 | TGTGCCATCAACCCGACAGGTAGAGGCTACACCTTC | CAINPTGRGYTF
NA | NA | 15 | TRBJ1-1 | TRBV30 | TGTGCCTGGAGTCGGCCAGGGATCGGGAACACTGAAGCTTTCTTT | CAWSRPGIGNTEAFF
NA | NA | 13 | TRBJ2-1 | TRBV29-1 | TGCAGCGATGCACCTCCCCGGGACAATGAGCAGTTCTTC | CSDAPPRDNEQFF
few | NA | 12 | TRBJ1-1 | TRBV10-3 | TGTGCCATCCTAGGACAGAACACTGAAGCTTTCTTT | CAILGQNTEAFF
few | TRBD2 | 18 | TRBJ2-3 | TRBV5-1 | TGCGCCAGCAGCCTCGGGACTAGCGGGGGGGCCGGCACAGATACGCAGTATTTT | CASSLGTSGGAGTDTQYF
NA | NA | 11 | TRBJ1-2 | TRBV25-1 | TGTGCCACCCGGACAGTTGGTGGCTACACCTTC | CATRTVGGYTF
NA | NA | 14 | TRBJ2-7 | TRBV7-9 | TGTGCCAGCAGCCTAAACAGGGCCCCCTACGAGCAGTACTTC | CASSLNRAPYEQYF
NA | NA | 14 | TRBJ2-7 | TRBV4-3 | TGCGCCAGCAGCCAAGATAGGGGGTCCTACGAGCAGTACTTC | CASSQDRGSYEQYF
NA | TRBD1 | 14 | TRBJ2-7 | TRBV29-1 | TGCAGCGTTGGGGGACAGTCGAGCTCCTACGAGCAGTACTTC | CSVGGQSSSYEQYF
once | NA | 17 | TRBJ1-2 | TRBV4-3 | TGCGCCAGCAGCCAAGATCGGGGGGCAGTTGGGGGTTATGGCTACACCTTC | CASSQDRGAVGGYGYTF
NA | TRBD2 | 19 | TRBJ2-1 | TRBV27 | TGTGCCAGCAGTTTATTCGGACTAGCGGGGACAAGCTCCTACAATGAGCAGTTCTTC | CASSLFGLAGTSSYNEQFF
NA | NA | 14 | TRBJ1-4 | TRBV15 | TGTGCCACCAGCAGAGACCTAGGAGGGGAAAAACTGTTTTTT | CATSRDLGGEKLFF
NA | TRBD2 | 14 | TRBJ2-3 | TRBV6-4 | TGTGCCAGCAGTGACGGCGGGGGGGCAGATACGCAGTATTTT | CASSDGGGADTQYF
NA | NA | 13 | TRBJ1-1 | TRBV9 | TGTGCCAGCAGCGCCTACAGTTACACTGAAGCTTTCTTT | CASSAYSYTEAFF
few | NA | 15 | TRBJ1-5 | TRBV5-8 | TGTGCCAGCAGCTTGGCTAGGTTTGGCAATCAGCCCCAGCATTTT | CASSLARFGNQPQHF
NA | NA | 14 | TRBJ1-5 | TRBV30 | TGTGCCTGGAGTGTACCAGGGGCGGAACAGCCCCAGCATTTT | CAWSVPGAEQPQHF
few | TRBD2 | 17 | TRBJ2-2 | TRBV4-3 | TGCGCCAGCAGCCAAGATAGCCTAGCGGCGAACACCGGGGAGCTGTTTTTT | CASSQDSLAANTGELFF